The 5 T cell receptor beta chains presented below share a single source sample, sequenced in a study of blood T cell repertoires in COVID-19 (TCRdb year 2020). Receptors were amplified or captured by the immunoSEQ multiplex PCR assay. The clones in this table, taken by TCRdb from immuneACCESS, are in-frame only. Not every clone is retained; where verified, under half of the shortfall comes from an unresolved V gene, and the cause of the rest is unknown. The sample data list some 270,000 clones, and around 82% of these were observed just once. The ten largest account for 15% to 18% of the sample. Sequencing was carried out using peripheral blood. The receptors derive from a person aged 65-85 years with COVID-19, enrolled during active disease.

Here the CDR3 DNA reads TGCAGCGTTGACCGGGACAGGGGGCTCTTTGGCTACACCTTC. Its translation: CSVDRDRGLFGYTF. This chain links TRBV29-1 with TRBJ1-2; 12 bases align to TRBD1. Germline-derived CDR1 and CDR2 are SQVTM and ANQGSEA. This CDR3 is built from 14 residues. The junction had 6 bases not matched to a gene; V was cut back by 3 bases and J by 7 bases.

The table lists this clone with a few counts. The CDR3 DNA reads as TGTGCCAGCAGCTTGGACAGGATATATGGCTACACCTTC. Protein: CASSLDRIYGYTF. The chain carries TRBV7-2 and TRBJ1-2, with 7 bases that match TRBD1. Germline V CDR1 and CDR2: SGHTA, FQGNSA. The CDR3 runs 13 residues. With V trimmed by 3 bases and J by 5 bases, 3 bases remained unmatched.

In the case of this clone: This may be a read error: a much more frequent sequence differs by one nucleotide. The CDR3 is CASSRTGVNQPQHF. Written as DNA, the CDR3 is TGTGCCAGCAGTAGGACAGGGGTCAATCAGCCCCAGCATTTT. The rearrangement links TRBV25-1 to TRBJ1-5; the match to TRBD1 covers 9 bases. The CDR3 runs to 14 residues. Germline assignment: CDR1 MGHDK and CDR2 SYGVNS. J gave up 3 bases and V 5 bases, and 2 bases lay outside the gene matches.

The chain's CDR3 is CASSFRQGRTGELFF. The CDR3, as DNA: TGTGCCAGCAGTTTTCGGCAGGGCCGCACCGGGGAGCTGTTTTTT. The rearrangement joins TRBV28 to TRBJ2-2; tentatively, D is TRBD1 (5 bases). V was cut by 3 bases and J by 4 bases, with 12 bases left in between. Per germline, CDR1 MDHEN and CDR2 SYDVKM. This CDR3 contains 15 residues.

J is TRBJ1-5 and V is TRBV6-6; D is perhaps TRBD1 (6 bases). V was trimmed by 5 bases and J by 7 bases, leaving 24 bases between them. The CDR3 is 17 residues long. The germline CDR1 and CDR2 sequences are MNHNY and SVGAGI (reference sequence). CDR3 coding DNA: TGTGCCAGCAGTCCTCGGAACGTCGCTGGGGGCTCACAGCCCCAGCATTTT. Its protein is CASSPRNVAGGSQPQHF.